Listed here is a single TCR beta chain. Its antigen is unknown. Through Arm-PCR of CDR3 regions and iRepertoire HTBI primers, TCR beta libraries were built. TCRdb analysed the multiplex PCR reads with MiXCR anew, one entry per CDR3 protein. This sample has about 400,000 distinct CDR3 sequences, with less than 25% found just once. The data were obtained in a study of regulatory T cells in long-lasting Graves disease. Time point meaning: persistent/refractory GD, antithyroid drugs over 5 years with positive TRAb. After RNA was extracted from PBMCs, the TCR library was made from it. The CDR3 consists of 14 residues. Trimming at V came to 5 bases and at J to 5 bases, leaving 5 bases not matched to a gene. Germline-derived CDR1 and CDR2 are MNHEY and SMNVEV (reference sequence). Study-level points and caveats: The persistent group shared about 2,700 public clonotypes, more than the 950 to 1,000 shared by new patients.

The chain combines TRBV27 with TRBJ2-7, with TRBD2 matching 11 bases. This clonotype was sampled from a female donor with Graves disease. The starting material was peripheral blood mononuclear cells (PBMCs), obtained when the disease was refractory, from a patient treated with antithyroid drugs. CDR3 residues: CASSRLAGLDEQYF. CDR3 bases: TGTGCCAGCAGTCGACTAGCGGGACTCGACGAGCAGTACTTC.